This T cell receptor (beta chain) was observed in a study of CD8 T cells in ankylosing spondylitis. Study-level results: It was reported that disease-linked clones were significantly enriched in matched ankylosing spondylitis synovial fluid. Clones linked to the disease showed a CD8+ phenotype. They occurred at relatively low frequencies in peripheral blood. Within ankylosing spondylitis blood, a TCR beta motif made up of eight highly homologous variants appeared to be characteristic.

Libraries for TCR beta were made by quantitative 5'-RACE with molecular barcodes. TCRdb re-called the 5' RACE reads with MiXCR, one entry per CDR3 protein. The sample yields around 770,000 distinct CDR3 sequences, around 20% seen once. The sample holds a few counts of this clonotype. Its antigen is not identified. Germline lookup yields CDR1 LNHNV and CDR2 YYDKDF (reference sequence). There are 17 residues in the CDR3. V was clipped by 0 bases and J by 2 bases, with 14 bases between them. Material: blood, either unsorted or a sorted T cell fraction (not recorded which). The genes are TRBV15 and TRBJ2-1, with D tentatively TRBD2 (7 bases). The receptor comes from a male donor with ankylosing spondylitis. DNA for the CDR3: TGTGCCACCAGCAGAGAGGGGGGGGGGCAAACCTACAATGAGCAGTTCTTC. Translating gives CATSREGGGQTYNEQFF.